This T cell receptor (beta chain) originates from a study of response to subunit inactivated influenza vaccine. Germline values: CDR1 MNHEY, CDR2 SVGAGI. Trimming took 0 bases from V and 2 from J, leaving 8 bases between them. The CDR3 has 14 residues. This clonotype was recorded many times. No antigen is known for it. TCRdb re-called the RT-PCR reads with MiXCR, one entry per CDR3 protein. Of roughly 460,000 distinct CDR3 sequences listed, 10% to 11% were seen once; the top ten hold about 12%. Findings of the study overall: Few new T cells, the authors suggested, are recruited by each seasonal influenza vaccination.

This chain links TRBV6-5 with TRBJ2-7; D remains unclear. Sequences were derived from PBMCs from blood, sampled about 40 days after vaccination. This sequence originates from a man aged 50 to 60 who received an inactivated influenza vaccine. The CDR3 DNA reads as TGTGCCAGCAGTTACTCTCCACAAGCCTACGAGCAGTACTTC. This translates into CASSYSPQAYEQYF.